A single T cell receptor beta chain is shown here with its context. The target of this receptor is not known. The junction shows a germline mismatch at one end, possibly a read error. CDR3 length: 18 amino acids, cysteine to phenylalanine. CDR3 DNA only is kept here, 54 bases in frame from base 1. CDR1 and CDR2, looked up from the germline V gene (reference sequence), are SGHAT and FQDESV. The data stem from a study of tumor and adjacent non-tumor tissue in lung cancer (dated by TCRdb to 2016 to 2019). About the full investigation: By cancer type, the cohort comprised under 15 adenocarcinoma patients, a couple of squamous cell carcinoma patients and 1 small cell lung cancer patient. The approximately 15 patients were aged about 31 to 85 years, included roughly ten men and 5 women, and had TNM stage I to III disease. TCRbeta CDR3 sequencing was performed on roughly 32 paired specimens, with one tumor sample and one normal lung sample collected per patient. Using bulk TCRbeta repertoires from approximately 15 lung cancer patients, the study set lung tumor tissue side by side with matched distant non-tumor lung tissue. Sequencing generated a total of more than 100 million productive TCRbeta reads, averaging approximately 4 million reads per sample. General conclusions and limits of the study: The top 100 clones made up a significantly larger cumulative share of the repertoire in normal lung than in tumor tissue. TCR diversity was significantly higher in younger patients, and greater tumor TCR diversity was associated with shorter overall survival and shorter disease-free survival. The methods do not name the sequencing platform or mention unique molecular identifiers. Tumor tissue showed significantly higher TCR diversity (inverse Simpson) than normal lung tissue, at around 450 vs 150 (P = 0.0075, Mann-Whitney U test). Only about 15 patients were included in the cohort, and the need for larger samples and more detailed clinical data was noted by the authors. Peripheral blood was not sequenced, so blood TCRbeta repertoires were not examined in the lung cancer patients of the study.

Library generation was performed with multiplex PCR. Data came from an Illumina HiSeq 2500. TCRbeta libraries were built by three rounds of nested PCR using primers (Table S4), following protocols modified from ARM-PCR. PCR products of 200-500 bp were gel-excised and purified with the QIAquick gel extraction kit before sequencing. Concerning the study's data processing: Trimmomatic was used to clean the reads, FLASH was used to merge the reads into complete CDR3 sequences, and MiTCR was used to assign the reads to V(D)J germline segments. Clonal diversity was calculated as the inverse Simpson's index using VDJtools. A read counted as productive if the sequence was in-frame and lacked a premature stop codon. In-frame beta chains were kept once TCRdb had trimmed the public reads at Q25 with fastp and called clones with MiXCR. Identical CDR3 protein sequences are pooled into one entry, listed with their most common genes and DNA. It is TCRdb's table, rather than the study itself, that gives the V and J calls and clone size. Recorded for this sample are 120,000 or so distinct CDR3 sequences; 66% of them occurred a single time. The leading ten clones occupy around 13% of the sample.

RNA was isolated from bulk, unsorted tissue, and RNA quality was assessed with a NanoDrop ND-1000 and an Agilent 2100. Newly diagnosed lung cancer patients without prior chemotherapy who had been admitted for thoracic surgery in China between August and November 2014 were enrolled as donors. Patients with previous radiotherapy or chemotherapy, or with another concurrent cancer, were excluded from the study. Surgical tissue pieces of roughly 1-2 cm3 were preserved in RNAlater solution and were kept at -80 degrees C until use. The chain is assembled from TRBV11-1 and TRBJ1-3, with the identity of the D gene unclear. This receptor was taken from a young man with non-small cell lung cancer. The sample was lung tumor tissue. CDR3 sequence: CASSSRSGTGGSGNAIYF. The DNA is TGTGCCAGCAGCTCCCGTTCCGGTACCGGAGGATCTGGAAACGCCATATATTTT.